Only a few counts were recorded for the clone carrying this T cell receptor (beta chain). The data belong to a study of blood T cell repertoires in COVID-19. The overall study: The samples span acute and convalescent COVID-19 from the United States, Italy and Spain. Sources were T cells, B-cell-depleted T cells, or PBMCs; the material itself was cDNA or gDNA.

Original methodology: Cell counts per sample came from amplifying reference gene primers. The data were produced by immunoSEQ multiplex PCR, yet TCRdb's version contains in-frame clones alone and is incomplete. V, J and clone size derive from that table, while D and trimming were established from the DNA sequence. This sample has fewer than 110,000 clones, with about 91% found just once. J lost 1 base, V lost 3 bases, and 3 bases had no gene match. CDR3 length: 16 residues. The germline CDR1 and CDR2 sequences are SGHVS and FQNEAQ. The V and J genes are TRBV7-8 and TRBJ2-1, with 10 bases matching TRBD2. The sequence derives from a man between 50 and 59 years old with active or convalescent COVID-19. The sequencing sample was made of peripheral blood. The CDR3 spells CASSFASGGSYNEQFF. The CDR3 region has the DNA TGTGCCAGCAGCTTCGCTAGCGGGGGTTCCTACAATGAGCAGTTCTTC. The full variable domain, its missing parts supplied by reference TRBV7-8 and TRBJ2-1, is GAGVSQSPRYKVAKRGQDVALRCDPISGHVSLFWYQQALGQGPEFLTYFQNEAQLDKSGLPSDRFFAERPEGSVSTLKIQRTQQEDSAVYLCASSFASGGSYNEQFFGPGTRLTVL.